A selection of T cell receptor beta chains follows, all from one sample in a study of cytotoxic CD8 clonotypes in ibrutinib-treated CLL. Only in-frame clones appear in the TCRdb table, and some are missing; sequencing was by immunoSEQ multiplex PCR. The profile shows hundreds of thousands of clones, almost 80% of them singletons. The sample consisted of PBMCs, taken before ibrutinib treatment. Source of these receptors: a human donor with chronic lymphocytic leukemia. CDR3s include the opening cysteine and the closing phenylalanine or tryptophan. Each record gives: clone size, V gene, D gene, J gene, CDR3 protein, CDR3 DNA. A D gene is named only where the DNA matches it firmly. Only part of the rows carry a size: once, few, many, or a class if the clone is expanded.

.,TRBV10-3,.,TRBJ1-4,CAIRGGATNEKLFF,TGTGCCATCAGAGGGGGGGCTACTAATGAAAAACTGTTTTTT
.,TRBV7-6,.,TRBJ2-1,CASSPRDYSYNEQFF,TGTGCCAGCAGCCCCCGCGACTACTCCTACAATGAGCAGTTCTTC
.,TRBV27,TRBD2,TRBJ2-7,CASSDGTSGSYEQYF,TGTGCCAGCAGCGATGGGACTAGCGGGAGTTACGAGCAGTACTTC
.,TRBV7-9,TRBD1,TRBJ2-7,CASRHEGQRYYEQYF,TGTGCCAGCAGACATGAGGGACAGCGATATTACGAGCAGTACTTC
few,TRBV5-5,.,TRBJ2-7,CASSFSYEQYF,TGTGCCAGCAGCTTTTCCTACGAGCAGTACTTC
.,TRBV7-6,.,TRBJ1-2,CASSSRPGPTSSGYTF,TGTGCCAGCAGCTCCAGACCGGGACCAACCTCGAGTGGCTACACCTTC
.,TRBV5-1,TRBD2,TRBJ2-1,CASSSGLAANNEQFF,TGCGCCAGCAGCTCGGGACTAGCGGCAAACAATGAGCAGTTCTTC
few,TRBV9,.,TRBJ1-2,CASSVGPRSYGYTF,TGTGCCAGCAGCGTAGGTCCGCGATCCTATGGCTACACCTTC
.,TRBV6-1,TRBD1,TRBJ1-2,CASSEAGTGNTGYTF,TGTGCCAGCAGTGAAGCCGGGACAGGGAATACTGGCTACACCTTC
.,TRBV6-5,.,TRBJ1-5,CASRESQLSNQPQHF,TGTGCCAGCAGAGAAAGTCAATTAAGCAATCAGCCCCAGCATTTT
few,TRBV15,.,TRBJ2-1,CATSRGFGSYEQFF,TGTGCCACCAGCAGAGGTTTCGGGAGCTATGAGCAGTTCTTC
.,TRBV4-2,TRBD1,TRBJ2-3,CASSQGRIRDRGLVDTQYF,TGTGCCAGCAGCCAAGGAAGGATCCGGGACAGGGGGCTCGTAGATACGCAGTATTTT
once,TRBV7-2,TRBD2,TRBJ2-1,CASSLVIRASGRGSKFF,TGTGCCAGCAGCTTAGTGATTAGGGCTAGCGGGAGGGGCAGCAAGTTCTTC
.,TRBV19,.,TRBJ1-5,CASSKDYSNQPQHF,TGTGCCAGTAGTAAAGATTATAGCAATCAGCCCCAGCATTTT
.,TRBV6-5,.,TRBJ2-7,CASAAPSYEQYF,TGTGCCAGCGCAGCACCGTCCTACGAGCAGTACTTC
.,TRBV4-3,TRBD1,TRBJ1-5,CASSQEAYRDRGNQPQHF,TGCGCCAGCAGCCAAGAAGCGTACCGGGACAGGGGAAATCAGCCCCAGCATTTT
many,TRBV30,.,TRBJ1-5,CAWSKKFSNQPQHF,TGTGCCTGGAGTAAGAAATTTAGCAATCAGCCCCAGCATTTT
.,TRBV2,TRBD2,TRBJ2-1,CASSLDGGSSYNEQFF,TGTGCCAGCAGTCTAGACGGCGGGAGTTCCTACAATGAGCAGTTCTTC
.,TRBV25-1,.,TRBJ1-2,CASSRPNYGYTF,TGTGCCAGCAGTCGCCCTAACTATGGCTACACCTTC
.,TRBV25-1,.,TRBJ2-2,CASSRGNTGELFF,TGTGCCAGCAGCAGGGGTAACACCGGGGAGCTGTTTTTT
.,TRBV5-1,.,TRBJ2-1,CASSLARGYNEQFF,TGCGCCAGCAGTCTGGCTAGAGGGTACAATGAGCAGTTCTTC
few,TRBV15,TRBD2,TRBJ2-7,CATSIPSGRDYEQYF,TGTGCCACCAGCATTCCGAGCGGGAGGGACTACGAGCAGTACTTC
.,TRBV5-1,TRBD2,TRBJ2-3,CASSQREVDTQYF,TGCGCCAGCAGTCAGCGGGAGGTAGATACGCAGTATTTT
.,TRBV2,.,TRBJ2-1,CASVGSNEQFF,TGTGCCAGCGTCGGTAGTAATGAGCAGTTCTTC
.,TRBV15,.,TRBJ2-3,CATSRDTQRSTDTQYF,TGTGCCACCAGCAGAGATACCCAGCGAAGCACAGATACGCAGTATTTT
few,TRBV5-4,TRBD2,TRBJ2-3,CASSLGLAGGWLGTQYF,TGTGCCAGCAGCTTGGGGCTGGCGGGAGGGTGGTTGGGTACGCAGTATTTT
.,TRBV5-1,.,TRBJ1-4,CASSFTGGTGEKLFF,TGCGCCAGCAGCTTCACGGGGGGCACTGGGGAAAAACTGTTTTTT
.,TRBV7-8,.,TRBJ1-1,CASSFSQGETEAFF,TGTGCCAGCAGCTTCAGCCAGGGAGAGACTGAAGCTTTCTTT
.,TRBV5-6,.,TRBJ1-1,CASSLSGRTPGMEAFF,TGTGCCAGCAGCTTGTCCGGTCGGACACCGGGAATGGAAGCTTTCTTT
few,TRBV18,TRBD2,TRBJ2-5,CASSPAGAETQYF,TGTGCCAGCTCACCAGCGGGAGCAGAGACCCAGTACTTC
.,TRBV7-3,TRBD1,TRBJ1-1,CASSLTRTGGNTEAFF,TGTGCCAGCAGCTTAACGAGGACAGGGGGTAACACTGAAGCTTTCTTT
.,TRBV4-3,.,TRBJ2-5,CASSQNHLGFQYQETQYF,TGCGCCAGCAGCCAAAACCATTTGGGTTTTCAGTACCAAGAGACCCAGTACTTC
.,TRBV27,.,TRBJ2-5,CASSLWGPQETQYF,TGTGCCAGCAGTTTATGGGGCCCCCAAGAGACCCAGTACTTC
.,TRBV10-3,TRBD2,TRBJ2-7,CAISSGGSIGVAGTSGSYEQYF,TGTGCCATCAGCTCCGGGGGCTCAATCGGGGTGGCCGGGACTAGCGGCTCCTACGAGCAGTACTTC
once,TRBV7-3,TRBD2,TRBJ2-6,CASSKPGLADGANVLTF,TGTGCCAGCAGCAAACCGGGACTAGCGGACGGGGCCAACGTCCTGACTTTC